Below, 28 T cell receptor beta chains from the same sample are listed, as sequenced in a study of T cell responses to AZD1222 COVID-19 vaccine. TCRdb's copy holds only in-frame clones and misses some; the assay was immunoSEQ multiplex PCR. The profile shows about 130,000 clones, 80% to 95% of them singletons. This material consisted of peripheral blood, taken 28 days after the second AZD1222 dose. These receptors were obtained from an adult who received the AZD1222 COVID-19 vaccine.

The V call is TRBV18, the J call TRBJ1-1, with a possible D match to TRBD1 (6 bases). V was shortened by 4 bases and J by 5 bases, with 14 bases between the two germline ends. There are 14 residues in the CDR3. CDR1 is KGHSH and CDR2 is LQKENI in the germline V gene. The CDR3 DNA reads TGTGCCAGCTCACGACAGGACACGAGTACTGAAGCTTTCTTT. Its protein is CASSRQDTSTEAFF.

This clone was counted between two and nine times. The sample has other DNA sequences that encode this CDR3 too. The DNA for the CDR3 is TGTGCCAGTAGTATCTCGGATACGCAGTATTTT. It is translated as CASSISDTQYF. The chain joins TRBV19 to TRBJ2-3; D is unclear. Germline-derived CDR1 and CDR2 are LNHDA and SQIVND (reference sequence). V was trimmed by 3 bases and J by 6 bases, leaving 4 bases between them. This CDR3 has 11 amino acids.

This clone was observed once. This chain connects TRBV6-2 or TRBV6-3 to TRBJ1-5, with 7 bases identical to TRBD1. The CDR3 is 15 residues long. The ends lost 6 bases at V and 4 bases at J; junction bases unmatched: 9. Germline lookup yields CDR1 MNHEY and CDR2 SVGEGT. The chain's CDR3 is CASSSREGANQPQHF. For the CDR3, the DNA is TGTGCCAGCAGCTCCCGGGAGGGGGCGAATCAGCCCCAGCATTTT.

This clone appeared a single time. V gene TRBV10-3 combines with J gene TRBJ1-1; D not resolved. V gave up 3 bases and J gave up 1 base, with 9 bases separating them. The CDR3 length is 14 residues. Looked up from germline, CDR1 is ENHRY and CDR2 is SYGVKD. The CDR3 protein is CAISDSGRNTEAFF. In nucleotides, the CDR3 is TGTGCCATCAGTGACTCCGGCAGGAACACTGAAGCTTTCTTT.

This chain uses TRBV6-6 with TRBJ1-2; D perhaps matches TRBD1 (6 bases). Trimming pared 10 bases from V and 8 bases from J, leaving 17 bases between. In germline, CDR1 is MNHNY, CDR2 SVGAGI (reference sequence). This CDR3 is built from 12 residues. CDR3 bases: TGTGCCATCCAAAAGTACAGGGACGGCTACACCTTC. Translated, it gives CAIQKYRDGYTF.

The CDR3, as DNA: TGTGCCAGCAGTTCCCGGAGGGGGTTAGGTGAAGCTTTCTTT. Protein sequence: CASSSRRGLGEAFF. This sequence joins TRBV27 and TRBJ1-1; a weak D match, TRBD1 (6 bases). Germline V gene sequence: CDR1 MNHEY, CDR2 SMNVEV (reference sequence). There are 14 residues in the CDR3. Trimming cost V 4 bases and J 7 bases, with 16 bases left between them.

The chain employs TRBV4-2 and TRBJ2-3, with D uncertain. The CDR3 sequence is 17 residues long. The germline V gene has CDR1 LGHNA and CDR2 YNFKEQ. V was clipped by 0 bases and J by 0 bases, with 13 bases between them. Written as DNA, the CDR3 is TGTGCCAGCAGCCAAGACAGAGTGGAATCAAGCACAGATACGCAGTATTTT. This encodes CASSQDRVESSTDTQYF.

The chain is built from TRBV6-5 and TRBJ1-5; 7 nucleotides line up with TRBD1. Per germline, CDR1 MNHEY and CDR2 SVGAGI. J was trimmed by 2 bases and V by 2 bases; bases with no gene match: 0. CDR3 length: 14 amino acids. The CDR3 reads CASSYGQGNQPQHF. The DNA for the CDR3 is TGTGCCAGCAGTTACGGACAGGGCAATCAGCCCCAGCATTTT.

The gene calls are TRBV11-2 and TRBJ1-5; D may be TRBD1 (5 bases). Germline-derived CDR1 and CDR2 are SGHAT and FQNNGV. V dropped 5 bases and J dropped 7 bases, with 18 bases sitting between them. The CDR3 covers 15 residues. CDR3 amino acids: CASSLRGRLGQPQHF. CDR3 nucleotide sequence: TGTGCCAGCAGCCTTAGGGGTCGTTTGGGCCAGCCCCAGCATTTT.

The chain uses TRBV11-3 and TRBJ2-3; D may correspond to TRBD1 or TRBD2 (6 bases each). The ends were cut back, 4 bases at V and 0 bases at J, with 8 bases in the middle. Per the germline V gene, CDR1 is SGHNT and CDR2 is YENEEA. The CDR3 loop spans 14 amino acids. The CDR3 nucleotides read TGTGCCAGCAGCTCGGGGGCTAGCACAGATACGCAGTATTTT. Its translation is CASSSGASTDTQYF.

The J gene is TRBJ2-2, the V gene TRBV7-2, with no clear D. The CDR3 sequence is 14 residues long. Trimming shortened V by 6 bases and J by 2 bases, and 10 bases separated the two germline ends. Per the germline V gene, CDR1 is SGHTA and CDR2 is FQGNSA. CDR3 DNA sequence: TGTGCCAGCAGTTCTGACGGTAACACCGGGGAGCTGTTTTTT. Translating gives CASSSDGNTGELFF.

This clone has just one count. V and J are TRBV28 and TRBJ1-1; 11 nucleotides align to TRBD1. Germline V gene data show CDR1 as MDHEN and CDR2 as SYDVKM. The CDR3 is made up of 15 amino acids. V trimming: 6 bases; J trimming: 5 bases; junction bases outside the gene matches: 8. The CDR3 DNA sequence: TGTGCCAGCAGCCCTAGGGGGACAGGGGGTACTGAAGCTTTCTTT. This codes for CASSPRGTGGTEAFF. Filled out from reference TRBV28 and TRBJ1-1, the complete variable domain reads DVKVTQSSRYLVKRTGEKVFLECVQDMDHENMFWYRQDPGLGLRLIYFSYDVKMKEKGDIPEGYSVSREKKERFSLILESASTNQTSMYLCASSPRGTGGTEAFFGQGTRLTVV.

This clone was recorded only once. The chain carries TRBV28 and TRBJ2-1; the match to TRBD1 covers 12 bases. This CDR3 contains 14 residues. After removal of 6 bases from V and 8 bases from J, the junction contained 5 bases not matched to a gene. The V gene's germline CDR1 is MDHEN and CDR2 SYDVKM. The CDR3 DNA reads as TGTGCCAGCAGAGGGACAGGGGGCTGGGATGAGCAGTTCTTC. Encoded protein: CASRGTGGWDEQFF.

The CDR3 sequence is CASSLVDSRRDEQFF. The CDR3 DNA follows: TGCGCCAGCAGCTTGGTGGACAGCCGACGGGATGAGCAGTTCTTC. The chain couples TRBV5-1 to TRBJ2-1; possibly TRBD1 for D (6 bases). CDR1 and CDR2 from the germline V gene are SGHRS and YFSETQ. V shed 0 bases and J shed 8 bases, with 15 bases lying between them. The CDR3 totals 15 residues.

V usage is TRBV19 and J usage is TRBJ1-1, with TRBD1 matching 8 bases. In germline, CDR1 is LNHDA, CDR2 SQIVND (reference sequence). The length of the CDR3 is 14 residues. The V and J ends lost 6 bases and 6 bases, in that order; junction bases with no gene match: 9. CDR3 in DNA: TGTGCCAGTAGACGGGACAGGAATAGGGCTGAAGCTTTCTTT. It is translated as CASRRDRNRAEAFF.

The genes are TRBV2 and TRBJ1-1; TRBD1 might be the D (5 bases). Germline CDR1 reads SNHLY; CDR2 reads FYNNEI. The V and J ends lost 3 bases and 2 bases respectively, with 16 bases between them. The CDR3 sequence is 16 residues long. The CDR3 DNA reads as TGTGCCAGCAGTGAGGGTTGGGGGGTAGGTAACACTGAAGCTTTCTTT. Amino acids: CASSEGWGVGNTEAFF.

This chain's CDR3 is CASTSSGSLDEQFF. Written as DNA, the CDR3 is TGTGCCAGTACCTCGAGCGGGAGCTTGGATGAGCAGTTCTTC. The chain recombines TRBV19 with TRBJ2-1, with 8 bases aligning to TRBD2. Germline CDR1 and CDR2: LNHDA and SQIVND (reference sequence). CDR3 length: 14 amino acids. J was trimmed by 8 bases and V by 7 bases; bases with no gene match: 10.

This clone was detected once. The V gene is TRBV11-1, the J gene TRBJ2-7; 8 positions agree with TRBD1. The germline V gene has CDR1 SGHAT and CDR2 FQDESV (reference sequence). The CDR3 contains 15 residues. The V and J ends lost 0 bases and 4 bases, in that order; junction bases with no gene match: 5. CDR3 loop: CASSLAGRGLYEQYF. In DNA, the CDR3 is TGTGCCAGCAGCTTAGCTGGCAGGGGGCTATACGAGCAGTACTTC.

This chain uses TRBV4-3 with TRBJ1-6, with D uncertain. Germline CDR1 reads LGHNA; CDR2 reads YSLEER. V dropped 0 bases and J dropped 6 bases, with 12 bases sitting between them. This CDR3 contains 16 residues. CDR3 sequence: CASSQDLQRPNSPLHF. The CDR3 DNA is TGCGCCAGCAGCCAAGATCTTCAAAGACCTAATTCACCCCTCCACTTT.

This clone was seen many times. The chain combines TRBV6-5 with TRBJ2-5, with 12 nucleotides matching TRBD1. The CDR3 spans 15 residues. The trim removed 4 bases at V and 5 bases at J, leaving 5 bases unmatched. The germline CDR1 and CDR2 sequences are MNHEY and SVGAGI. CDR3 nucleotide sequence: TGTGCCAGCAGTTCCGGGACAGGGGGCCCGGAGACCCAGTACTTC. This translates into CASSSGTGGPETQYF.

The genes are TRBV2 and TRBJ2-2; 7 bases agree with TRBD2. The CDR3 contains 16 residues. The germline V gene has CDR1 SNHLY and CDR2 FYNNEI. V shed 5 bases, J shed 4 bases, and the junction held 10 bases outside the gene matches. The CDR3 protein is CASSLKGTKGTGELFF. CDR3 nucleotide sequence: TGTGCCAGCAGTCTCAAGGGGACTAAGGGCACCGGGGAGCTGTTTTTT.

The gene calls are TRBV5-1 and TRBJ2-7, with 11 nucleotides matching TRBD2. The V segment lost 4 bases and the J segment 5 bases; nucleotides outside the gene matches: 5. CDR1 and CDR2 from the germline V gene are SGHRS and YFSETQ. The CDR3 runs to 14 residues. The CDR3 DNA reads TGCGCCAGCAGCGGAGTACTAGCGGGAGACGAGCAGTACTTC. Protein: CASSGVLAGDEQYF.

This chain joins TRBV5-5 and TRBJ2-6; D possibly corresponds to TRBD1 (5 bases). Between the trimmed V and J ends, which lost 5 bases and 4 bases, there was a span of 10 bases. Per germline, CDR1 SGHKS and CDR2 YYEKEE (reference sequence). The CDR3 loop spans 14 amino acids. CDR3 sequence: CASRTGAGANVLTF. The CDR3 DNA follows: TGTGCCAGCAGAACAGGTGCCGGGGCCAACGTCCTGACTTTC.

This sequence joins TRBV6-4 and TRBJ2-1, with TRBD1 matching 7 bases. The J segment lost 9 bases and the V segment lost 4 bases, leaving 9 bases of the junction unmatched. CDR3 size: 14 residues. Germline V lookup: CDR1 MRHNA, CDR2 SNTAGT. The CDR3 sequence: CASSAYTGAGEQFF. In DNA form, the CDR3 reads TGTGCCAGCAGTGCCTATACAGGGGCCGGTGAGCAGTTCTTC.

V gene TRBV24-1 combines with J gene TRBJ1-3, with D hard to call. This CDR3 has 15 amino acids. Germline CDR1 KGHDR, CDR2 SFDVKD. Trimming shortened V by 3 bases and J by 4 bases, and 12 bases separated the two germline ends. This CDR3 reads CATSDLTDQGNTIYF. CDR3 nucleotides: TGTGCCACCAGTGATCTCACGGATCAGGGAAACACCATATATTTT.

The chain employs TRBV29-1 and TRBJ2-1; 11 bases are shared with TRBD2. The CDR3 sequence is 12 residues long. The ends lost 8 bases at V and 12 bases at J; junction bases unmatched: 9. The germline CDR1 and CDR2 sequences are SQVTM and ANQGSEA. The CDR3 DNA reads TGCAGCTTAAGGACTAGCGGGTCATCGCAGTTCTTC. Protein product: CSLRTSGSSQFF.

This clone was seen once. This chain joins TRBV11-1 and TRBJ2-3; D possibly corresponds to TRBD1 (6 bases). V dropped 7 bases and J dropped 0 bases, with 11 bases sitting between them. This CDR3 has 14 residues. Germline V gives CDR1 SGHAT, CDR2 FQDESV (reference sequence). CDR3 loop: CASTRDISTDTQYF. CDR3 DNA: TGTGCCAGCACCCGGGACATAAGCACAGATACGCAGTATTTT.

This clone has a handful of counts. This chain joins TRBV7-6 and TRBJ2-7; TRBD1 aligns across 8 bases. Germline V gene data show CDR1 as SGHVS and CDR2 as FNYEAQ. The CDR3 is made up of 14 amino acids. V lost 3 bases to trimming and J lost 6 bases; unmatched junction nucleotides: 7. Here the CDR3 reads CASSFAGGKGEQYF. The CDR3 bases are TGTGCCAGCAGCTTCGCAGGGGGCAAAGGCGAGCAGTACTTC.